This T cell receptor (beta chain) was profiled in a study of blood T cell repertoires in COVID-19. The length of the CDR3 is 14 residues. Unmatched junction bases numbered 3, after V lost 2 bases and J lost 3 bases. Germline V gene sequence: CDR1 MNHEY, CDR2 SMNVEV (reference sequence). The protocol was immunoSEQ multiplex PCR, while the TCRdb copy is restricted to in-frame clones and leaves out a portion. Altogether fewer than 200,000 clones are present, approximately 79% being singletons, with the ten largest covering about 7.2%. The source material was PBMCs or T cells enriched from blood (not recorded which). The source of this sequence is a man aged 50 to 60 who had recovered from COVID-19. This rearrangement joins TRBV27 to TRBJ2-7, with TRBD1 identical over 8 bases. The CDR3, as DNA: TGTGCCAGCAGTTTACAAGGACAGGGCTACGAGCAGTACTTC. This encodes CASSLQGQGYEQYF.